This T cell receptor beta chain was retrieved from a study of T cell responses to AZD1222 COVID-19 vaccine. Trimming took off 0 bases at V and 5 bases at J, with 13 bases between the two ends. Germline assignment: CDR1 GTSNPN and CDR2 SVGIG (reference sequence). The CDR3 totals 14 residues. Repertoires were generated with immunoSEQ multiplex PCR, while TCRdb's copy carries only in-frame clones and drops some. The sample yields approximately 90,000 clones, approximately 89% seen once. General observations from the study: Spike-specific TCR breadth and depth grew following two AZD1222 doses. The sample set comprised mostly white British donors with more females, and clonal diversity was possibly underestimated. Dominant CD4 TCR responses targeted spike regions 160-218 and 743-854.

A remark on this clone: The antigen is not known.

The clonotype originates from an adult in good health. This rearrangement joins TRBV30 to TRBJ2-5; D remains unclear. The sample was peripheral blood, taken on day 0 of AZD1222 vaccination. In nucleotides, the CDR3 is TGTGCCTGGAGTGTGGGCGGTTTGAGGGAGACCCAGTACTTC. This sequence encodes CAWSVGGLRETQYF.